This T cell receptor beta chain was retrieved from a study of blood T cell repertoires in COVID-19. Study-wide context: The United States, Italy and Spain provided the acute and convalescent COVID-19 samples. Sample material is recorded as cDNA or gDNA derived from T cells, B-cell-depleted T cells, or PBMCs.

The germline CDR1 and CDR2 sequences are SGHTA and FQGNSA. The CDR3 runs 17 residues. Trimming cost V 3 bases and J 1 base; bases outside gene matches: 6. In the original analysis: By means of reference gene primer amplification, nucleated cell counts were estimated. Produced via immunoSEQ multiplex PCR; TCRdb's table is partial and in-frame only. Clone size and V and J calls were adopted from that table, with D and trimming inferred from the DNA. The sample yields about 72,000 clones, 82% seen once. The receptor's source is a human donor in a cohort sampled during active COVID-19. Sequenced material: peripheral blood. The chain combines TRBV7-2 with TRBJ2-1, with TRBD2 matching over 10 bases. The CDR3 DNA reads as TGTGCCAGCAGCTTGGGGAGCGGGGGGGATTCCTACAATGAGCAGTTCTTC. This encodes CASSLGSGGDSYNEQFF.